Below, one T cell receptor (beta chain) is given with its context. Its specificity is unknown. Repeated repertoire sampling spanned the course of chemoradiotherapy. Sequencing used immunoSEQ multiplex PCR; TCRdb keeps in-frame clones, though not all of them. This sample yields 40,000 to 60,000 clones, of which 90% are seen a single time; roughly 3.4% belongs to the top ten. This specimen comes from a study of chemoradiotherapy in HPV16-positive cancers. Points from the study as a whole: For HPV16-positive patients, expanding HPV-responsive T cells associated with longer recurrence-free survival.

This TCR was recovered from a human donor with HPV-associated anogenital cancer. The source material was blood, sampled from a patient who underwent chemoradiotherapy.

The CDR3 sequence: CASSQGLPSSGANVLTF. The CDR3 bases are TGTGCCAGCTCCCAGGGACTGCCTAGCTCTGGGGCCAACGTCCTGACTTTC. The chain links TRBV7-6 to TRBJ2-6, with D possibly TRBD2 on 6 matching bases. The V end was cut by 8 bases, the J end by 0 bases, with 17 bases between. The CDR3 loop spans 17 amino acids. Germline CDR1 SGHVS, CDR2 FNYEAQ.